What follows are 24 T cell receptor beta chains derived from one specimen sequenced in a study of response to subunit inactivated influenza vaccine. TCRdb called the RT-PCR reads again in MiXCR, with one record for every CDR3 protein. Here the sample spans just under 550,000 distinct CDR3 sequences, approximately 20% being singletons. These data also featured in a second study, about T cells expressing NK-cell markers. That publication notes: 5'RACE template switching built TCR beta cDNA with unique molecular identifiers.

The input for sequencing was CD4+ T cells sorted from PBMCs, taken 11 to 12 days after vaccination. These receptors came from a man aged 50 to 60 who received an inactivated influenza vaccine.

This chain uses TRBV18 with TRBJ2-1; D possibly corresponds to TRBD1 (6 bases). Per germline, CDR1 KGHSH and CDR2 LQKENI. The CDR3 extends over 14 amino acids. Trimming removed 3 bases from V and 6 bases from J, with 12 bases in between. CDR3 residues: CASSPGTMLNEQFF. For the CDR3, the DNA is TGTGCCAGCTCACCCGGGACAATGCTCAATGAGCAGTTCTTC.

This rearrangement joins TRBV7-2 to TRBJ1-3; D unclear. CDR1 is SGHTA, CDR2 FQGNSA, per germline. The CDR3 runs 14 residues. V shed 1 base and J shed 4 bases, with 8 bases lying between them. The CDR3 sequence: CASSLELGGNTIYF. CDR3 DNA: TGTGCCAGCAGCTTAGAGTTGGGGGGAAACACCATATATTTT.

This clonotype was observed a handful of times. The rearrangement uses TRBV11-1 and TRBJ2-1; perhaps TRBD2 as D (6 bases). V was shortened by 6 bases and J by 2 bases, with 14 bases between the two germline ends. The CDR3 runs 15 residues. The germline V gene encodes CDR1 SGHAT and CDR2 FQDESV (reference sequence). The CDR3 reads CASRLRRDAYNEQFF. The CDR3 DNA is TGTGCCAGCAGATTAAGGAGGGACGCCTACAATGAGCAGTTCTTC.

The gene calls are TRBV7-2 and TRBJ2-1, with a tentative D call TRBD2 (6 bases). CDR3 size: 17 residues. CDR1 and CDR2 (germline): SGHTA, FQGNSA. Deletions cut 5 bases from V and 3 bases from J, with 20 bases between. In DNA form, the CDR3 reads TGTGCCAGCAGCGTAAGCTCGGCGGGGTTTAACTACAATGAGCAGTTCTTC. This codes for CASSVSSAGFNYNEQFF.

This sequence joins TRBV6-2 or TRBV6-3 and TRBJ2-1; 7 bases fit TRBD2. Unmatched junction bases numbered 13, after V lost 4 bases and J lost 7 bases. This CDR3 region has 16 residues. Germline V gene data show CDR1 as MNHEY and CDR2 as SVGEGT. The CDR3 nucleotides are TGTGCCAGCAGTTCCCGGACTAGTCGGGTAATGAATGAGCAGTTCTTC. Protein product: CASSSRTSRVMNEQFF.

CDR3: CSAILSGRVHEQYF. The DNA for the CDR3 is TGCAGTGCTATCCTAAGCGGGAGGGTCCACGAGCAGTACTTC. The genes are TRBV20-1 and TRBJ2-7; 10 positions match TRBD2. The length of the CDR3 is 14 residues. The ends lost 4 bases at V and 5 bases at J; junction bases unmatched: 8. Germline CDR1 is DFQATT and CDR2 is SNEGSKA (reference sequence).

The genes are TRBV11-2 and TRBJ2-2; 8 bases map to TRBD1. Germline CDR1 and CDR2: SGHAT and FQNNGV. The CDR3 has 15 residues. V lost 6 bases and J lost 1; bases outside the gene matches: 4. Here the CDR3 reads CASRMTGVNTGELFF. The CDR3 bases are TGTGCCAGCAGAATGACAGGGGTGAACACCGGGGAGCTGTTTTTT. The full variable domain, rest sourced from reference TRBV11-2 and TRBJ2-2, is EAGVAQSPRYKIIEKRQSVAFWCNPISGHATLYWYQQILGQGPKLLIQFQNNGVVDDSQLPKDRFSAERLKGVDSTLKIQPAKLEDSAVYLCASRMTGVNTGELFFGEGSRLTVL.

The chain has TRBV18 and TRBJ2-7; TRBD1 is a possible D gene (5 bases). CDR3 length equals 14 residues. CDR1 KGHSH and CDR2 LQKENI come from the germline V gene. V lost 2 bases and J 2 bases, leaving 10 bases between the germline ends. CDR3 region: CASSPYTGPYEQYF. In nucleotides, the CDR3 is TGTGCCAGCTCACCATATACAGGCCCCTACGAGCAGTACTTC.

The sample holds a few counts of this clonotype. The rearrangement links TRBV3-1 to TRBJ2-7; the D gene is possibly TRBD1 (6 bases). The germline V gene encodes CDR1 LGHDT and CDR2 YNNKEL (reference sequence). This CDR3 comprises 14 residues. The V end lost 1 base, the J end lost 2 bases, and 9 bases lay between the germline ends. The CDR3 nucleotides are TGTGCCAGCAGCCAAGCAGGGGATACCTACGAGCAGTACTTC. Translating it yields CASSQAGDTYEQYF.

The V and J genes are TRBV5-5 and TRBJ2-1, with a tentative D call TRBD2 (5 bases). The CDR3 covers 14 residues. Germline V gene lookup returns CDR1 SGHKS and CDR2 YYEKEE (reference sequence). Trimming removed 1 base from V and 7 bases from J, with 12 bases in between. The CDR3 nucleotides read TGTGCCAGCAGCTTGAGTGGGAGTTGGAATGAGCAGTTCTTC. This encodes CASSLSGSWNEQFF.

This clonotype appeared a few times. This chain uses TRBV5-1 with TRBJ2-5; tentative D call: TRBD2 (6 bases). V was shortened by 4 bases and J by 4 bases, with 17 bases between the two germline ends. The CDR3 length is 15 residues. The germline V gene has CDR1 SGHRS and CDR2 YFSETQ. In DNA form, the CDR3 reads TGCGCCAGCAGCCCAGCCAGGAGGGCTATAGAGACCCAGTACTTC. It translates to CASSPARRAIETQYF.

The V gene is TRBV9, the J gene TRBJ2-5; TRBD2 matches at 8 bases. The V and J ends lost 0 bases and 5 bases, in that order; junction bases with no gene match: 9. Germline V gene data show CDR1 as SGDLS and CDR2 as YYNGEE. The CDR3 runs to 16 residues. In nucleotides, the CDR3 is TGTGCCAGCAGCGTAGACCTCCCAGCGGGGGTGGAGACCCAGTACTTC. As protein: CASSVDLPAGVETQYF.

This clonotype was observed a handful of times. The rearrangement uses TRBV28 and TRBJ2-5; tentatively, D is TRBD1 (5 bases). Germline loops: CDR1 MDHEN, CDR2 SYDVKM. V lost 5 bases and J 1 base, leaving 11 bases between the germline ends. The CDR3 totals 14 residues. CDR3 sequence: CASSEQVSQETQYF. The CDR3 DNA sequence: TGTGCCAGCAGTGAACAGGTATCCCAAGAGACCCAGTACTTC.

This clonotype was picked up a small number of times. This chain uses TRBV12-3 or TRBV12-4 with TRBJ2-3, with a tentative D call TRBD2 (5 bases). There are 15 residues in the CDR3. Trimming cost V 6 bases and J 0 bases, with 13 bases left between them. The CDR3 bases are TGTGCCAGCAGCCCCGGAGCGGTTAGCACAGATACGCAGTATTTT. Its protein product is CASSPGAVSTDTQYF.

This clonotype showed up just a few times. This chain's CDR3 is CASSVYGTGAWGEQFF. Written as DNA, the CDR3 is TGTGCCAGCAGCGTATACGGGACAGGGGCCTGGGGTGAGCAGTTCTTC. The gene calls are TRBV9 and TRBJ2-1; 10 bases match TRBD1. This CDR3 is built from 16 residues. Germline V lookup: CDR1 SGDLS, CDR2 YYNGEE. The V and J ends lost 1 base and 9 bases, in that order; junction bases with no gene match: 10.

V usage is TRBV10-3 and J usage is TRBJ2-7, with D maybe TRBD1 (5 bases). Trimming removed 10 bases at V and 5 bases at J, with 15 bases between. The CDR3 loop spans 12 amino acids. The germline V gene has CDR1 ENHRY and CDR2 SYGVKD. The CDR3 region is CATQDRANEQYF. The CDR3 region has the DNA TGTGCCACACAAGACAGAGCCAACGAGCAGTACTTC.

The V and J genes are TRBV5-4 and TRBJ2-1; the D gene is possibly TRBD1 (6 bases). V lost 0 bases and J 10 bases, leaving 11 bases between the germline ends. Looked up from germline, CDR1 is SGHNT and CDR2 is YYREEE (reference sequence). This CDR3 spans 13 amino acids. CDR3 sequence: CASSLGEGGEQFF. DNA for the CDR3: TGTGCCAGCAGCTTGGGGGAAGGGGGAGAGCAGTTCTTC.

The sample holds a few counts of this clonotype. One end of the junction varies from germline; a read error may be responsible. V is TRBV7-2 and J is TRBJ1-3; D is perhaps TRBD1 (6 bases). The length of the CDR3 is 15 residues. Germline lookup yields CDR1 SGHTA and CDR2 FQGNSA. CDR3 sequence reads: CASSLAGTSGNTIYF. The CDR3 nucleotides are TGTGCCAGCAGCCTAGCCGGGACAAGTGGAAACACCATATATTTT.

This clonotype was detected only a few times. This sequence joins TRBV10-3 and TRBJ2-3; D is unresolved. V lost 0 bases and J lost 9, with 16 bases in between. CDR1 and CDR2 (germline): ENHRY, SYGVKD. This CDR3 is built from 15 residues. The CDR3 is CAISESTVAQITQYF. The DNA of the CDR3 is TGTGCCATCAGTGAGTCTACGGTAGCACAGATAACGCAGTATTTT.

This clonotype was observed a handful of times. This chain connects TRBV28 to TRBJ1-2; D remains ambiguous. CDR3 length equals 14 residues. In germline, CDR1 is MDHEN, CDR2 SYDVKM. V lost 0 bases and J lost 0, with 5 bases in between. The CDR3 reads CASSLWWANYGYTF. The CDR3 DNA is TGTGCCAGCAGTTTATGGTGGGCTAACTATGGCTACACCTTC.

This chain connects TRBV14 to TRBJ1-2; D possibly corresponds to TRBD1 (6 bases). Germline V gene sequence: CDR1 SGHDN, CDR2 FVKESK. The CDR3 runs to 15 residues. V lost 0 bases and J 5 bases, leaving 13 bases between the germline ends. This chain's CDR3 is CASSQDGGLRYGYTF. CDR3 DNA sequence: TGTGCCAGCAGCCAAGATGGGGGGCTTCGGTATGGCTACACCTTC.

This chain connects TRBV11-2 to TRBJ2-2; TRBD1 is a possible D gene (6 bases). Germline CDR1 and CDR2: SGHAT and FQNNGV. Trimming shortened V by 1 base and J by 4 bases, and 16 bases separated the two germline ends. The CDR3 loop spans 17 amino acids. CDR3 amino acids: CASSLGITGSGTGELFF. CDR3 bases: TGTGCCAGCAGCTTAGGGATAACAGGGTCGGGCACCGGGGAGCTGTTTTTT.

V and J are TRBV28 and TRBJ2-5, with D unclear. Germline V gives CDR1 MDHEN, CDR2 SYDVKM. This CDR3 contains 14 residues. V shed 2 bases and J shed 4 bases, with 11 bases lying between them. The CDR3, as DNA: TGTGCCAGCAGTTTAGGGTCCCAGGCAGAGACCCAGTACTTC. Protein product: CASSLGSQAETQYF.

The chain uses TRBV6-1 and TRBJ2-2; 15 nucleotides agree with TRBD2. The length of the CDR3 is 15 residues. Germline V CDR1 and CDR2: MNHNS, SASEGT. The V and J ends lost 8 bases and 5 bases, in that order; junction bases with no gene match: 3. The CDR3 bases are TGTGCCAGCGGGACTAGCGGGGGGAAAACCGGGGAGCTGTTTTTT. Its protein product is CASGTSGGKTGELFF.